Shown below are 14 T cell receptor beta chains from a single sample sequenced in a study of blood T cell repertoires in COVID-19 (dated by TCRdb to 2018 to 2020). The library was built by means of the immunoSEQ multiplex PCR assay. TCRdb stores this immuneACCESS table with in-frame sequences only. Part of the clones is absent; in the studies checked, under half of the shortfall reflects unresolved V genes, and no reason is known for the rest. The sample records about 400,000 clones, approximately 88% of which are singletons. The ten largest make up 1.2% of the sample. Source material: peripheral blood. The receptors come from a man aged 35 to 55 with acute or convalescent COVID-19.

The rearrangement joins TRBV2 to TRBJ2-2; D is unclear. V was pared by 6 bases and J by 0 bases, with 14 bases between. CDR1 is SNHLY and CDR2 is FYNNEI in the germline V gene. There are 16 residues in the CDR3. For the CDR3, the DNA is TGTGCCAGCAGAGCGAGTAGGAATTCGAACACCGGGGAGCTGTTTTTT. This encodes CASRASRNSNTGELFF.

The chain joins TRBV27 to TRBJ1-2; 7 bases align to TRBD1. CDR1 and CDR2 from the germline V gene are MNHEY and SMNVEV (reference sequence). Losses at the gene ends were 6 bases for V and 7 bases for J; bases not matched to a gene: 8. The CDR3 has 13 residues. CDR3 nucleotide sequence: TGTGCCAGCAGAATGACAGGGTCTTTTGGCTACACCTTC. It encodes CASRMTGSFGYTF.

V gene TRBV4-3 combines with J gene TRBJ1-1; TRBD1 matches at 7 bases. This CDR3 is 15 amino acids long. J was trimmed by 3 bases and V by 0 bases; bases with no gene match: 4. Germline loops: CDR1 LGHNA, CDR2 YSLEER. The CDR3 DNA is TGCGCCAGCAGCCAAGATGGGACAGCCGACACTGAAGCTTTCTTT. Its translation: CASSQDGTADTEAFF.

V and J are TRBV3-1 (or the pseudogene TRBV3-2) and TRBJ1-1; weak D call: TRBD1 (5 bases). The CDR3 covers 12 residues. With 3 bases removed from V and 4 bases from J, the gap between germline ends came to 6 bases. Germline V gene lookup returns CDR1 LGHDT and CDR2 YNNKEL (reference sequence). The DNA of the CDR3 is TGTGCCAGCAGCCAGGGGCTCACTGAAGCTTTCTTT. The encoded protein is CASSQGLTEAFF.

This chain joins TRBV2 and TRBJ1-1; 10 bases agree with TRBD1. CDR1 and CDR2 (germline): SNHLY, FYNNEI. There are 17 residues in the CDR3. J was trimmed by 5 bases and V by 6 bases; bases with no gene match: 15. The CDR3 DNA reads as TGTGCCAGCAGGGCCGGAGACAGGGGGCGAAGTGGGACTGAAGCTTTCTTT. Translating gives CASRAGDRGRSGTEAFF.

The J gene is TRBJ1-1, the V gene TRBV5-6, with a weak D call TRBD1 (5 bases). Germline CDR1 and CDR2: SGHDT and YYEEEE. V lost 3 bases and J 1 base, leaving 10 bases between the germline ends. The CDR3 has 14 amino acids. CDR3 nucleotides: TGTGCCAGCAGCTACCTCAGGGAGAACACTGAAGCTTTCTTT. This gives the protein CASSYLRENTEAFF.

This clone is a singleton in its sample. The chain employs TRBV12-3 or TRBV12-4 and TRBJ2-5; no firm D call. The CDR3 loop spans 13 amino acids. The V end was cut by 6 bases, the J end by 2 bases, with 10 bases between. The CDR3 coding sequence is TGTGCCAGCAGCCCGAGCGCACAAGAGACCCAGTACTTC. Protein product: CASSPSAQETQYF.

The V gene is TRBV3-1 (or the pseudogene TRBV3-2), the J gene TRBJ2-1; TRBD2 aligns across 7 bases. The trim removed 6 bases at V and 6 bases at J, leaving 5 bases unmatched. The CDR3 extends over 13 amino acids. Germline V gene data show CDR1 as LGHDT and CDR2 as YNNKEL (reference sequence). The CDR3 region has the DNA TGTGCCAGCAGGACTAGCATTACCAATGAGCAGTTCTTC. Its translation: CASRTSITNEQFF.

This clone has just a few counts. The gene calls are TRBV24-1 and TRBJ2-1; a possible D gene is TRBD1 (6 bases). This CDR3 region has 15 residues. V lost 7 bases, J lost 0 bases, and 12 bases lay in between. The germline gives CDR1 KGHDR, CDR2 SFDVKD. CDR3 residues: CATSRGQISYNEQFF. The CDR3 bases are TGTGCCACCAGCAGGGGACAAATCTCCTACAATGAGCAGTTCTTC.

The chain couples TRBV19 to TRBJ1-5; 7 bases are a match to TRBD1. The CDR3 contains 15 residues. CDR1 LNHDA and CDR2 SQIVND come from the germline V gene (reference sequence). With 3 bases clipped from V and 7 bases from J, the junction kept 9 bases outside the gene matches. This chain's CDR3 is CASSMEHRGSQPQHF. The CDR3 bases are TGTGCCAGTAGTATGGAACACAGGGGCAGCCAGCCCCAGCATTTT.

The J gene is TRBJ1-1, the V gene TRBV4-1, with D perhaps matching TRBD1 (6 bases). CDR3 size: 16 residues. Per the germline V gene, CDR1 is MGHRA and CDR2 is YSYEKL. With 0 bases removed from V and 10 bases from J, the gap between germline ends came to 21 bases. Here the CDR3 reads CASSQEYGQGIGRAFF. CDR3 in DNA: TGCGCCAGCAGCCAAGAATATGGCCAGGGGATAGGAAGAGCTTTCTTT.

The chain carries TRBV4-1 and TRBJ1-3; D remains ambiguous. The CDR3 is 16 residues long. In germline, CDR1 is MGHRA, CDR2 YSYEKL. Trimming cost V 4 bases and J 4 bases, with 17 bases left between them. CDR3 nucleotides: TGCGCCAGCAGCCGGCCCGGCGAGGGTCGAGGAAACACCATATATTTT. This codes for CASSRPGEGRGNTIYF.

V is TRBV2 and J is TRBJ1-1; D is ambiguous. The CDR3 has 13 amino acids. V lost 8 bases, J lost 4 bases, and 14 bases lay in between. Germline values: CDR1 SNHLY, CDR2 FYNNEI. The CDR3 loop reads CASSGAEGTEAFF. For the CDR3, the DNA is TGTGCCAGCTCCGGCGCGGAAGGCACTGAAGCTTTCTTT.

This clone was seen more than once but under ten times. The chain couples TRBV19 to TRBJ2-1, with 9 bases aligning to TRBD2. CDR3 size: 15 residues. V lost 5 bases, J lost 2 bases, and 4 bases stayed unmatched. The V gene's germline CDR1 is LNHDA and CDR2 SQIVND (reference sequence). The DNA of the CDR3 is TGTGCCAGTAGTTTTAGCGGGGGCGCCTACAATGAGCAGTTCTTC. Encoded protein: CASSFSGGAYNEQFF.